The 14 T cell receptor beta chains given below trace back to one sample, sequenced in a study of T cell repertoires in cytomegalovirus infection. These receptors have no identified antigens. A single record per CDR3 protein comes from TCRdb applying MiXCR to the reads. Found here are roughly 110,000 distinct CDR3 sequences, over 9.5% of them singletons; the top ten hold roughly 29%. The material sequenced was PBMCs, sequenced either directly or after in vitro stimulation (not recorded which). The source is a human donor in good health (CMV status not recorded). Some clones in this sample may be carry-over from other donors' samples.

The V call is TRBV5-3, the J call TRBJ2-3; TRBD2 agrees at 16 bases. TRBV5-3 is filed as an ORF, its function uncertain. After removal of 0 bases from V and 8 bases from J, the junction contained 9 bases not matched to a gene. The CDR3 runs to 18 residues. The CDR3 spells CARSLGGTSGREHRTQYF. The DNA for the CDR3 is TGTGCCAGAAGCTTGGGAGGGACTAGCGGGAGGGAACACCGTACGCAGTATTTT.

This clonotype showed up many times. The rearrangement joins TRBV6-2 or TRBV6-3 to TRBJ2-1; 9 nucleotides match TRBD2. The J segment lost 3 bases and the V segment lost 0 bases, leaving 6 bases of the junction unmatched. This CDR3 contains 17 residues. Germline V gene data show CDR1 as MNHEY and CDR2 as SVGEGT. The CDR3 is CASSYSALAGFYNEQFF. DNA of the CDR3: TGTGCCAGCAGTTACTCCGCCCTAGCGGGATTCTACAATGAGCAGTTCTTC.

In this sample, this clonotype turned up a few times. V and J are TRBV10-3 and TRBJ1-2; the D gene is possibly TRBD1 (6 bases). Germline assignment: CDR1 ENHRY and CDR2 SYGVKD. Trimming took 4 bases from V and 1 from J, leaving 7 bases between them. The CDR3 consists of 13 residues. The CDR3 loop reads CAISGTDNYGYTF. The CDR3 nucleotides are TGTGCCATCAGTGGGACAGATAACTATGGCTACACCTTC.

The sample holds many counts of this clonotype. The chain recombines TRBV19 with TRBJ2-1; TRBD1 matches at 7 bases. Germline CDR1 reads LNHDA; CDR2 reads SQIVND (reference sequence). J lost 5 bases, V lost 5 bases, and 6 bases had no gene match. The CDR3 contains 14 residues. The CDR3 bases are TGTGCCAGTAGTGGGGGACAGCAGGACAATGAGCAGTTCTTC. The encoded protein is CASSGGQQDNEQFF. Filled out from reference TRBV19 and TRBJ2-1, the complete variable domain reads DGGITQSPKYLFRKEGQNVTLSCEQNLNHDAMYWYRQDPGQGLRLIYYSQIVNDFQKGDIAEGYSVSREKKESFPLTVTSAQKNPTAFYLCASSGGQQDNEQFFGPGTRLTVL.

The CDR3 sequence is CASSWLTTHALGQFF. CDR3 in DNA: TGTGCCAGCAGTTGGTTAACTACCCATGCTCTGGGGCAGTTCTTC. V usage is TRBV28 and J usage is TRBJ2-1; D unresolved. CDR3 length: 15 residues. With 4 bases removed from V and 12 bases from J, the gap between germline ends came to 22 bases. CDR1 and CDR2 from the germline V gene are MDHEN and SYDVKM.

The chain links TRBV27 to TRBJ2-1; 7 bases are shared with TRBD1. Germline CDR1 reads MNHEY; CDR2 reads SMNVEV (reference sequence). After removal of 5 bases from V and 5 bases from J, the junction contained 9 bases not matched to a gene. The CDR3 has 15 residues. The CDR3 region has the DNA TGTGCCAGCAGTGTGACAGGGAGACAGGACAATGAGCAGTTCTTC. Protein: CASSVTGRQDNEQFF.

This clonotype was counted many times. The chain joins TRBV7-9 to TRBJ2-6; D is unclear. V was pared by 2 bases and J by 6 bases, with 8 bases between. Germline V CDR1 and CDR2: SEHNR, FQNEAQ (reference sequence). This CDR3 has 14 amino acids. The CDR3: CASSLNGPANVLTF. CDR3 in DNA: TGTGCCAGCAGCTTAAATGGCCCGGCCAACGTCCTGACTTTC.

This clonotype was counted at least ten times. The rearrangement joins TRBV14 to TRBJ1-4; the D is unclear. Germline V CDR1 and CDR2: SGHDN, FVKESK. This CDR3 region has 12 residues. Deletions cut 4 bases from V and 8 bases from J, with 8 bases between. The CDR3 here is CASSPGAEKLFF. CDR3 in DNA: TGTGCCAGCAGCCCGGGCGCAGAAAAACTGTTTTTT.

This clonotype came up a few times. J is TRBJ1-4 and V is TRBV7-8; possible D gene TRBD1, 5 bases. Per the germline V gene, CDR1 is SGHVS and CDR2 is FQNEAQ. Trimming took 1 base from V and 4 from J, leaving 16 bases between them. This CDR3 comprises 17 residues. CDR3 nucleotide sequence: TGTGCCAGCAGCTTAGTATACAGGACCACCAATAATGAAAAACTGTTTTTT. Amino acid sequence: CASSLVYRTTNNEKLFF.

This clonotype appeared many times. V gene TRBV5-6 combines with J gene TRBJ2-7, with 8 bases fitting TRBD2. CDR1 SGHDT and CDR2 YYEEEE come from the germline V gene. The V gene end was trimmed by 4 bases and the J gene end by 0 bases; junction bases not matched to a gene: 6. The CDR3 totals 15 residues. The CDR3 is CASSRLAQSSYEQYV. The CDR3 nucleotides are TGTGCCAGCAGCCGACTAGCGCAGAGCTCCTACGAGCAGTACGTC.

This clonotype was found many times. V is TRBV27 and J is TRBJ2-3, with D perhaps TRBD1 or TRBD2 (5 bases each). The CDR3 has 16 amino acids. CDR1 and CDR2 from the germline V gene are MNHEY and SMNVEV (reference sequence). With 4 bases removed from V and 0 bases from J, the gap between germline ends came to 14 bases. The CDR3 here is CASSWDGTLSTDTQYF. CDR3 DNA sequence: TGTGCCAGCAGTTGGGACGGAACCCTTAGCACAGATACGCAGTATTTT.

This clonotype was recorded a few times. The chain combines TRBV27 with TRBJ2-2; perhaps TRBD2 as D (6 bases). This CDR3 region has 15 residues. CDR1 and CDR2 (germline): MNHEY, SMNVEV (reference sequence). V was cut by 8 bases and J by 3 bases, with 16 bases left in between. CDR3 amino acids: CASGTPGTYTGELFF. The CDR3 DNA reads TGTGCCAGCGGTACCCCCGGGACTTACACCGGGGAGCTGTTTTTT.

There are many counts of this clonotype. The rearrangement links TRBV29-1 to TRBJ2-1; D possibly corresponds to TRBD2 (6 bases). The CDR3 is made up of 14 amino acids. Between the trimmed V and J ends, which lost 7 bases and 0 bases, there was a span of 13 bases. The germline V gene has CDR1 SQVTM and CDR2 ANQGSEA. The CDR3, as DNA: TGCAGCGCCCGGGGGAGAAGCTCCTACAATGAGCAGTTCTTC. Protein product: CSARGRSSYNEQFF.

This clonotype was counted many times. This chain connects TRBV7-2 to TRBJ1-4, with 7 nucleotides matching TRBD1. The CDR3 is made up of 15 amino acids. V lost 0 bases and J lost 7; bases outside the gene matches: 5. Per germline, CDR1 SGHTA and CDR2 FQGNSA. The CDR3 here is CASSLARGPGEKLFF. CDR3 nucleotides: TGTGCCAGCAGCTTAGCGAGGGGGCCGGGTGAAAAACTGTTTTTT.